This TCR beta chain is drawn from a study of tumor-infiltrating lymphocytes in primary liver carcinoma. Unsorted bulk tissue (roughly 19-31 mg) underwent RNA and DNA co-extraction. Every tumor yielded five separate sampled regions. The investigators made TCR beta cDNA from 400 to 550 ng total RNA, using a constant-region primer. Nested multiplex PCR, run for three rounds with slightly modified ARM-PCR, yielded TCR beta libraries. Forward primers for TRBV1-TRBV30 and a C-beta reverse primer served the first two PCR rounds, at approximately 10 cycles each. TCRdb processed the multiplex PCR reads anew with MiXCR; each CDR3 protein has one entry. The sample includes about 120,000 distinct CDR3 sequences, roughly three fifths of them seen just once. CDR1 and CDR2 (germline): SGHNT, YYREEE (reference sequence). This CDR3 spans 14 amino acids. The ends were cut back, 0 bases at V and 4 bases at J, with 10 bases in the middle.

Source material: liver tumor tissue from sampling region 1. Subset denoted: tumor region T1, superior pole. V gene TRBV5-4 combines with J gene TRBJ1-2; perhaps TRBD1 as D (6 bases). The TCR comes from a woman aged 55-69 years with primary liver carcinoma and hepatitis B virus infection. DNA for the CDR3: TGTGCCAGCAGCTTGGACAGGGAGACCTATGGCTACACCTTC. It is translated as CASSLDRETYGYTF.